A single sample gave rise to the 12 T cell receptor beta chains below, sequenced in a study of beta chain features in type 1 diabetes. Every bit of the isolated RNA underwent reverse transcription, so sequencing read expressed TCRB transcripts. Only in-frame clones appear in the TCRdb table, and some are missing; sequencing was by immunoSEQ multiplex PCR. The table has over 40,000 clones, over 60% seen once. Study-wide results and limits: Among all four CD4+ subsets, Type 1 diabetes patients had TCRB CDR3s that were moderately but significantly shorter.

No antigen has been assigned to these receptors. Material for sequencing was Tregs from blood. These receptors all come from a woman between 18 and 30 years old with type 1 diabetes.

The chain links TRBV4-2 to TRBJ2-1; D is possibly TRBD1 (6 bases). Germline V gene data show CDR1 as LGHNA and CDR2 as YNFKEQ. CDR3 length: 14 amino acids. V was pared by 2 bases and J by 8 bases, with 13 bases between. CDR3 sequence (DNA): TGTGCCAGCAGCCAAACAAACAGGGACCATGAGCAGTTCTTC. Translated, it gives CASSQTNRDHEQFF.

In DNA, the CDR3 is TGTGCCAGCAGCCCACAAGGACAGAACACCGGGGAGCTGTTTTTT. This sequence encodes CASSPQGQNTGELFF. The chain recombines TRBV7-3 with TRBJ2-2, with a tentative D call TRBD1 (5 bases). Germline values: CDR1 SGHTA, CDR2 FQGTGA. The CDR3 extends over 15 amino acids. V was trimmed by 5 bases and J by 1 base, leaving 11 bases between them.

The rearrangement uses TRBV27 and TRBJ1-4, with a tentative D call TRBD1 (5 bases). With 0 bases removed from V and 6 bases from J, the gap between germline ends came to 11 bases. Looked up from germline, CDR1 is MNHEY and CDR2 is SMNVEV (reference sequence). This CDR3 contains 15 residues. CDR3 sequence: CASSLSSGVYEKLFF. In nucleotides, the CDR3 is TGTGCCAGCAGTTTATCGTCGGGGGTTTATGAAAAACTGTTTTTT.

The chain combines TRBV7-2 with TRBJ2-7, with TRBD2 matching over 12 bases. The length of the CDR3 is 15 residues. V trimming: 5 bases; J trimming: 7 bases; junction bases outside the gene matches: 9. Germline V gives CDR1 SGHTA, CDR2 FQGNSA. CDR3 protein: CASSRRLAGAGEQYF. CDR3 bases: TGTGCCAGCAGCCGCCGACTAGCGGGAGCGGGTGAGCAGTACTTC.

This chain joins TRBV18 and TRBJ1-5; no reliable D call. The ends were cut back, 10 bases at V and 7 bases at J, with 23 bases in the middle. Germline lookup yields CDR1 KGHSH and CDR2 LQKENI. The CDR3 is made up of 15 amino acids. CDR3 in DNA: TGTGCCACTGTACGCGTGTCAGGCTCACGGCAGCCCCAGCATTTT. Its translation: CATVRVSGSRQPQHF.

The J gene is TRBJ2-1, the V gene TRBV5-6; 13 bases align to TRBD2. Germline CDR1 SGHDT, CDR2 YYEEEE. The CDR3 totals 16 residues. V lost 2 bases, J lost 7 bases, and 6 bases stayed unmatched. CDR3 residues: CASSFGLAGATNEQFF. The CDR3 region has the DNA TGTGCCAGCAGCTTCGGACTAGCGGGGGCCACGAATGAGCAGTTCTTC.

This clone was seen more than once but under ten times. V gene TRBV5-1 combines with J gene TRBJ2-5, with D unclear. CDR1 is SGHRS and CDR2 is YFSETQ in the germline V gene. V was cut by 0 bases and J by 6 bases, with 12 bases left in between. There are 14 residues in the CDR3. The CDR3 DNA reads as TGCGCCAGCAGCTTGGTGGCAGGCTGGAAGACCCAGTACTTC. It specifies CASSLVAGWKTQYF.

This chain connects TRBV19 to TRBJ2-2; D remains ambiguous. Germline values: CDR1 LNHDA, CDR2 SQIVND (reference sequence). There are 12 residues in the CDR3. The V and J ends lost 3 bases and 9 bases respectively, with 8 bases between them. CDR3 amino acids: CASSMLARELFF. For the CDR3, the DNA is TGTGCCAGTAGTATGCTGGCAAGGGAGCTGTTTTTT.

The chain couples TRBV7-2 to TRBJ1-5, with 8 bases matching TRBD1. The germline V gene has CDR1 SGHTA and CDR2 FQGNSA. The CDR3 loop spans 14 amino acids. The V and J ends lost 1 base and 4 bases, in that order; junction bases with no gene match: 0. CDR3 amino acids: CASSLGQGNQPQHF. DNA for the CDR3: TGTGCCAGCAGCTTAGGACAGGGGAATCAGCCCCAGCATTTT.

Only a few counts were recorded for this clone. The junction shows a germline mismatch at one end, possibly a read error. V is TRBV4-1 and J is TRBJ1-3, with 7 bases fitting TRBD1. The CDR3 contains 16 residues. Looked up from germline, CDR1 is MGHRA and CDR2 is YSYEKL. CDR3 loop: CASSRRDSALGNAIYF. CDR3 sequence (DNA): TGCGCCAGCAGCCGGCGGGACAGCGCATTAGGAAACGCCATATATTTT.

This chain links TRBV25-1 with TRBJ2-4; D might be TRBD1 (5 bases). V lost 0 bases and J lost 4, with 10 bases in between. The CDR3 is made up of 15 amino acids. Germline V CDR1 and CDR2: MGHDK, SYGVNS. Here the CDR3 DNA reads TGTGCCAGCAGTGAATATGGCTCAGGGAAAAACATTCAGTACTTC. This codes for CASSEYGSGKNIQYF. Combining the CDR3 with reference TRBV25-1 and TRBJ2-4 gives the whole variable domain EADIYQTPRYLVIGTGKKITLECSQTMGHDKMYWYQQDPGMELHLIHYSYGVNSTEKGDLSSESTVSRIRTEHFPLTLESARPSHTSQYLCASSEYGSGKNIQYFGAGTRLSVL.

The J gene is TRBJ1-4, the V gene TRBV4-3; D is uncertain. This CDR3 is 15 amino acids long. V was clipped by 0 bases and J by 6 bases, with 11 bases between them. Germline CDR1 is LGHNA and CDR2 is YSLEER. The CDR3 DNA follows: TGCGCCAGCAGCCAAGAATACAGTTTATATGAAAAACTGTTTTTT. As protein: CASSQEYSLYEKLFF.